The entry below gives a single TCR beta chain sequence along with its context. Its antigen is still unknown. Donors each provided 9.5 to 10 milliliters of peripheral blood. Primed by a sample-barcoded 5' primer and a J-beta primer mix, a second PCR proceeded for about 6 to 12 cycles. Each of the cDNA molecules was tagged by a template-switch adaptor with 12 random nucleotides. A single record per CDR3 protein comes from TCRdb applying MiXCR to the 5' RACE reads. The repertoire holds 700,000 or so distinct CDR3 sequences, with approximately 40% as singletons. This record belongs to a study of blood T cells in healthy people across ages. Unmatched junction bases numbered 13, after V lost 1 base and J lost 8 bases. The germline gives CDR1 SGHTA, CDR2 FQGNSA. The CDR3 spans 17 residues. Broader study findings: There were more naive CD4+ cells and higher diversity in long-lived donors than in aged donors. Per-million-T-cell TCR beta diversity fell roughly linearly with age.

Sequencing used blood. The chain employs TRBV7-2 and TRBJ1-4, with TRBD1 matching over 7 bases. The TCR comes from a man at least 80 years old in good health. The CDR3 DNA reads TGTGCCAGCAGCTTAGTCGGGACAGCTGGGGGAGGCGAAAAACTGTTTTTT. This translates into CASSLVGTAGGGEKLFF.